This TCR beta chain came from a study of blood T cell repertoires in COVID-19. Study details: In each case, the material was cDNA or gDNA derived from T cells, B-cell-depleted T cells, or PBMCs.

The CDR3 has 13 amino acids. Germline V lookup: CDR1 SNHLY, CDR2 FYNNEI. V gave up 4 bases and J gave up 4 bases, with 8 bases separating them. Per the original methods: Amplification of reference gene primers was used by the study to estimate nucleated cell counts. TCRdb's table, derived via immunoSEQ multiplex PCR, lists solely in-frame clones and lacks some. D and trimming come from the DNA, and the V and J calls and clone size come from that table. The data contain about 75,000 clones, approximately 90% of them singletons. Sequencing used peripheral blood. The chain recombines TRBV2 with TRBJ2-1; TRBD1 might be the D (5 bases). The TCR was taken from a human donor in a cohort sampled during active COVID-19. The CDR3 DNA reads as TGTGCCAGCAGTGGACAGTTGTACAATGAGCAGTTCTTC. Its protein is CASSGQLYNEQFF. Full variable domain (outside the CDR3, taken from reference TRBV2 and TRBJ2-1): EPEVTQTPSHQVTQMGQEVILRCVPISNHLYFYWYRQILGQKVEFLVSFYNNEISEKSEIFDDQFSVERPDGSNFTLKIRSTKLEDSAMYFCASSGQLYNEQFFGPGTRLTVL.